A single sample gave rise to the 12 T cell receptor beta chains below, sequenced in a study of OX40 agonist ivuxolimab in advanced cancers. Method: immunoSEQ multiplex PCR; TCRdb's copy keeps in-frame clones and lacks some. The data contain under 70,000 clones, around 85% of them singletons. Sequenced here: CD4+ or CD8+ T cells sorted from blood, sampled in a trial of the OX40 agonist ivuxolimab. Receptor source: an adult with an advanced solid tumor such as melanoma, head and neck, liver or kidney cancer.

The rearrangement uses TRBV10-3 and TRBJ2-1; 8 bases fit TRBD2. V gave up 6 bases and J gave up 8 bases; unmatched junction bases: 9. This CDR3 is 14 amino acids long. CDR1 is ENHRY, CDR2 SYGVKD, per germline. The CDR3 coding sequence is TGTGCCATCAGACCAACTAGCGGACGATATGAGCAGTTCTTC. Protein sequence: CAIRPTSGRYEQFF.

The chain uses TRBV19 and TRBJ2-3, with a tentative D call TRBD1 (6 bases). Germline lookup yields CDR1 LNHDA and CDR2 SQIVND (reference sequence). This CDR3 has 14 amino acids. Trimming cost V 1 base and J 1 base, with 6 bases left between them. The CDR3 is CASSIGTGTDTQYF. CDR3 nucleotide sequence: TGTGCCAGTAGTATAGGGACAGGCACAGATACGCAGTATTTT. Full variable domain (remainder filled in from reference TRBV19 and TRBJ2-3): DGGITQSPKYLFRKEGQNVTLSCEQNLNHDAMYWYRQDPGQGLRLIYYSQIVNDFQKGDIAEGYSVSREKKESFPLTVTSAQKNPTAFYLCASSIGTGTDTQYFGPGTRLTVL.

V is TRBV19 and J is TRBJ2-3; the D call may be TRBD1 or TRBD2 (5 bases each). In germline, CDR1 is LNHDA, CDR2 SQIVND (reference sequence). The CDR3 consists of 15 residues. V was cut by 6 bases and J by 0 bases, with 13 bases left in between. DNA for the CDR3: TGTGCCAGTAGGCGAGGGACGGTGAGCACAGATACGCAGTATTTT. Protein: CASRRGTVSTDTQYF.

This clone was seen just once. This chain links TRBV11-2 with TRBJ2-1; D possibly corresponds to TRBD1 (5 bases). Looked up from germline, CDR1 is SGHAT and CDR2 is FQNNGV. CDR3 size: 13 residues. The CDR3 reads CANKGLDANEQFF. For the CDR3, the DNA is TGTGCAAACAAGGGGCTGGACGCCAATGAGCAGTTCTTC. The full variable domain, its missing parts supplied by reference TRBV11-2 and TRBJ2-1, is EAGVAQSPRYKIIEKRQSVAFWCNPISGHATLYWYQQILGQGPKLLIQFQNNGVVDDSQLPKDRFSAERLKGVDSTLKIQPAKLEDSAVYLCANKGLDANEQFFGPGTRLTVL.

The chain is built from TRBV7-3 and TRBJ2-2; tentatively, D is TRBD1 (6 bases). Germline CDR1 SGHTA, CDR2 FQGTGA. CDR3 size: 15 residues. Deletions cut 5 bases from V and 3 bases from J, with 13 bases between. In nucleotides, the CDR3 is TGTGCCAGCAGCCCTGGCAGGACAGACACCGGGGAGCTGTTTTTT. Amino acids: CASSPGRTDTGELFF.

This rearrangement joins TRBV28 to TRBJ1-3; no clear D. CDR1 and CDR2 from the germline V gene are MDHEN and SYDVKM. V was shortened by 3 bases and J by 4 bases, with 19 bases between the two germline ends. CDR3 length: 17 amino acids. The CDR3 reads CASSFSLSREQGNTIYF. The CDR3 coding sequence is TGTGCCAGCAGTTTTTCCTTATCCCGAGAACAGGGAAACACCATATATTTT. Full variable domain (missing parts from reference TRBV28 and TRBJ1-3): DVKVTQSSRYLVKRTGEKVFLECVQDMDHENMFWYRQDPGLGLRLIYFSYDVKMKEKGDIPEGYSVSREKKERFSLILESASTNQTSMYLCASSFSLSREQGNTIYFGEGSWLTVV.

The chain couples TRBV6-6 to TRBJ1-5; D is uncertain. The germline gives CDR1 MNHNY, CDR2 SVGAGI (reference sequence). The CDR3 totals 15 residues. Trimming stripped 8 bases from V and 0 bases from J, with 14 bases between. CDR3 sequence: CASSSNGLSNQPQHF. For the CDR3, the DNA is TGTGCCAGCTCTTCCAACGGTCTTAGCAATCAGCCCCAGCATTTT.

The rearrangement uses TRBV9 and TRBJ1-3, with D hard to call. Germline V gene lookup returns CDR1 SGDLS and CDR2 YYNGEE. The CDR3 covers 16 residues. Trimming cost V 0 bases and J 0 bases, with 10 bases left between them. Written as DNA, the CDR3 is TGTGCCAGCAGCGTAGCTGACATCGACTCTGGAAACACCATATATTTT. Its translation: CASSVADIDSGNTIYF.

The V call is TRBV25-1, the J call TRBJ1-1; 10 nucleotides match TRBD1. The CDR3 is 13 amino acids. Germline lookup yields CDR1 MGHDK and CDR2 SYGVNS. The ends lost 9 bases at V and 4 bases at J; junction bases unmatched: 5. Here the CDR3 reads CASRQGASTEAFF. DNA for the CDR3: TGTGCCAGTCGACAGGGGGCGAGCACTGAAGCTTTCTTT.

J is TRBJ2-5 and V is TRBV5-1; perhaps TRBD1 as D (5 bases). The CDR3 has 14 residues. V was clipped by 4 bases and J by 2 bases, with 12 bases between them. From germline, CDR1 is SGHRS and CDR2 YFSETQ. CDR3 nucleotide sequence: TGCGCCAGCAGCGCATTACAGGTTCAAGAGACCCAGTACTTC. Its protein is CASSALQVQETQYF.

The chain uses TRBV18 and TRBJ2-7; D may be TRBD1 or TRBD2 (5 bases each). Germline CDR1 reads KGHSH; CDR2 reads LQKENI. The V end was cut by 4 bases, the J end by 7 bases, with 20 bases between. CDR3 length equals 15 residues. This CDR3 is CASSLPGTVNGEQYF. The CDR3 coding sequence is TGTGCCAGCTCACTACCCGGGACCGTAAACGGGGAGCAGTACTTC.

The chain uses TRBV27 and TRBJ1-2; perhaps TRBD1 as D (6 bases). CDR1 and CDR2 (germline): MNHEY, SMNVEV (reference sequence). CDR3 size: 13 residues. The ends were cut back, 5 bases at V and 14 bases at J, with 21 bases in the middle. CDR3: CASSPRDNLVGTF. CDR3 nucleotides: TGTGCCAGCAGTCCCCGGGACAACTTGGTTGGTACCTTC.